The entry below gives a single T cell receptor beta chain sequence along with its context. The data were obtained in a study of blood T cell repertoires in COVID-19. Study-wide background: Italy, Spain and the United States were the sources of the convalescent and acute COVID-19 samples. T cells, B-cell-depleted T cells, or PBMCs supplied cDNA or gDNA.

In the study's own analysis: Nucleated cell number was recorded as an estimate derived from reference gene primer amplification. Assay used: immunoSEQ multiplex PCR; TCRdb lists only in-frame clones, some missing. V and J calls and clone size are given by that table; D and trimming were obtained from the DNA. This table has approximately 260,000 clones, 87% appearing once. V lost 5 bases, J lost 5 bases, and 6 bases stayed unmatched. This CDR3 has 14 amino acids. The V gene's germline CDR1 is MDHEN and CDR2 SYDVKM. The chain couples TRBV28 to TRBJ2-5; 9 bases match TRBD1. This clonotype originated in a man between 60 and 75 years old who had recovered from COVID-19. Sequenced sample: peripheral blood. For the CDR3, the DNA is TGTGCCAGCAGTAGGGACAGGGTCCAGGAGACCCAGTACTTC. Residues: CASSRDRVQETQYF.